The rows below give T cell receptor beta chains drawn from one sample of a study of human T cells and chemical hapten exposure. MiXCR, run by TCRdb on the RACE reads, gives a single entry per CDR3 protein. The table lists approximately 89,000 distinct CDR3 sequences, approximately 6.6% of them singletons. Sequenced material: whole blood, taken in connection with sensitization to the hapten diphenylcyclopropenone (DPC). These receptor sequences come from a woman aged 30 to 39 with alopecia areata. Some clones in this sample may be carry-over from other donors' samples. Each CDR3 is given with its conserved first and last residue. Fields, in order: D gene, clone size, J gene, V gene, CDR3 DNA, CDR3 protein. The D gene is left open where the match is weak. Where a row states a size, it is once, few, many or the class of an expanded clone; other rows omit it.

d_gene: TRBD2
abundance: many
j_gene: TRBJ2-3
v_gene: TRBV11-2
CDR3nt: TGTGCCAGCAGCCCCGGACTAGCGGGGACCAGCACAGATACGCAGTATTTT
CDR3aa: CASSPGLAGTSTDTQYF

d_gene: TRBD1
abundance: many
j_gene: TRBJ1-3
v_gene: TRBV18
CDR3nt: TGTGCCAGCTCACCAGGGACAGCTGGAAACACCATATATTTT
CDR3aa: CASSPGTAGNTIYF

d_gene: NA
abundance: NA
j_gene: TRBJ2-3
v_gene: TRBV29-1
CDR3nt: TGCAGCGTTGAAGATCTGACAGATACGCAGTATTTT
CDR3aa: CSVEDLTDTQYF

d_gene: NA
abundance: NA
j_gene: TRBJ1-4
v_gene: TRBV30
CDR3nt: TGTGCCTTAAGTGGAGGGGTCCGGGAAAAACTGTTTTTT
CDR3aa: CALSGGVREKLFF

d_gene: TRBD1
abundance: many
j_gene: TRBJ2-5
v_gene: TRBV2
CDR3nt: TGTGCCAGCAGTGAAGGCGGGACAGGGTCCTTTGAGACCCAGTACTTC
CDR3aa: CASSEGGTGSFETQYF

d_gene: NA
abundance: few
j_gene: TRBJ1-1
v_gene: TRBV7-9
CDR3nt: TGTGCCAGCAGCTTATGGAGGGCAGGGGTAAACTCGAACACTGAAGCTTTCTTT
CDR3aa: CASSLWRAGVNSNTEAFF

d_gene: NA
abundance: many
j_gene: TRBJ2-5
v_gene: TRBV5-1
CDR3nt: TGCGCCAGCAGCTTGGGCCCGCAGGAGGAGACCCAGTACTTC
CDR3aa: CASSLGPQEETQYF

d_gene: TRBD2
abundance: NA
j_gene: TRBJ2-5
v_gene: TRBV5-1
CDR3nt: TGCGCCAGCAGCTTGGCGGCGACTAGCGGAACAGAGACCCAGTACTTC
CDR3aa: CASSLAATSGTETQYF

d_gene: NA
abundance: few
j_gene: TRBJ1-1
v_gene: TRBV6-2/TRBV6-3
CDR3nt: TGTGCCAGCAGAACCCCCCAGCAGAACACTGAAGCTTTCTTT
CDR3aa: CASRTPQQNTEAFF

d_gene: NA
abundance: few
j_gene: TRBJ2-5
v_gene: TRBV7-2
CDR3nt: TGTGCCAGCAGCCCCCGGGCCCGGGGGACCCAGTACTTC
CDR3aa: CASSPRARGTQYF

d_gene: TRBD1
abundance: many
j_gene: TRBJ1-5
v_gene: TRBV20-1
CDR3nt: TGCAGTGCCTACAACTCCCCGGGACAGGGAACTTATCAGCCCCAGCATTTT
CDR3aa: CSAYNSPGQGTYQPQHF

d_gene: TRBD1
abundance: many
j_gene: TRBJ2-2
v_gene: TRBV5-1
CDR3nt: TGCGCCAGCAGCCCCCGGGACAGGTCTTTGTCCACCGGGGAGCTGTTTTTT
CDR3aa: CASSPRDRSLSTGELFF

d_gene: NA
abundance: many
j_gene: TRBJ2-7
v_gene: TRBV6-1
CDR3nt: TGTGCCAGCAGAGTAATCGGCAGGAGCTCCTACGAGCAGTACTTC
CDR3aa: CASRVIGRSSYEQYF

d_gene: NA
abundance: few
j_gene: TRBJ2-3
v_gene: TRBV5-1
CDR3nt: TGCGCCAGCAGCTTTGGTGAGCTCTCCATCACAGATACGCAGTATTTT
CDR3aa: CASSFGELSITDTQYF

d_gene: NA
abundance: few
j_gene: TRBJ2-1
v_gene: TRBV5-1
CDR3nt: TGCGCCAGCAGCTTGGGACTAGGACCTGATGAGCAGTTCTTC
CDR3aa: CASSLGLGPDEQFF

d_gene: TRBD1
abundance: NA
j_gene: TRBJ2-5
v_gene: TRBV29-1
CDR3nt: TGCAGCGTGACAGGGAACCAAGAGACCCAGTACTTC
CDR3aa: CSVTGNQETQYF

d_gene: NA
abundance: many
j_gene: TRBJ1-6
v_gene: TRBV7-6
CDR3nt: TGTGCCAGCAGCCCACGGACAGACGCGTATAATTCACCCCTCCACTTT
CDR3aa: CASSPRTDAYNSPLHF

d_gene: TRBD2
abundance: medium-sized
j_gene: TRBJ2-7
v_gene: TRBV27
CDR3nt: TGTGCCAGCAGTTATGCGGGGGGCCCCATTTACGAGCAGTACTTC
CDR3aa: CASSYAGGPIYEQYF

d_gene: NA
abundance: NA
j_gene: TRBJ1-3
v_gene: TRBV30
CDR3nt: TGTGCCTGGAGTGTTTTCCGGGGGTTCGGAAACACCATATATTTT
CDR3aa: CAWSVFRGFGNTIYF

d_gene: TRBD1
abundance: NA
j_gene: TRBJ1-1
v_gene: TRBV3-1
CDR3nt: TGTGCCAGCAGCACCCGGACAGGGGGCGGCACTGAAGCTTTCTTT
CDR3aa: CASSTRTGGGTEAFF

d_gene: TRBD2
abundance: many
j_gene: TRBJ2-3
v_gene: TRBV6-5
CDR3nt: TGTGCCAGCAGTTATGGGACTAGCGTGGATACGCAGTATTTT
CDR3aa: CASSYGTSVDTQYF

d_gene: NA
abundance: NA
j_gene: TRBJ1-1
v_gene: TRBV10-3
CDR3nt: TGTGCCATCAGTGGACAGCCGAACACTGAAGCTTTCTTT
CDR3aa: CAISGQPNTEAFF

d_gene: NA
abundance: many
j_gene: TRBJ2-5
v_gene: TRBV20-1
CDR3nt: TGCAGTGCCCCCGCCCCGGGGAAGGGGCAAGAGACCCAGTACTTC
CDR3aa: CSAPAPGKGQETQYF

d_gene: NA
abundance: NA
j_gene: TRBJ1-5
v_gene: TRBV2
CDR3nt: TGTGCCAGCAGTGACCGATACAATCAGCCCCAGCATTTT
CDR3aa: CASSDRYNQPQHF

d_gene: TRBD1
abundance: few
j_gene: TRBJ2-1
v_gene: TRBV12-3/TRBV12-4
CDR3nt: TGTGCCAGCAGTTCGACGACAGGGGAAATGACCGGTGAGCAGTTCTTC
CDR3aa: CASSSTTGEMTGEQFF

d_gene: NA
abundance: many
j_gene: TRBJ1-6
v_gene: TRBV7-9
CDR3nt: TGTGCCAGCAGCTCACAAATTTTAGGCCTCCACTTT
CDR3aa: CASSSQILGLHF

d_gene: NA
abundance: few
j_gene: TRBJ1-5
v_gene: TRBV30
CDR3nt: TGTGCCTGGGCCGGGGGTACTGATCAGCCCCAGCATTTT
CDR3aa: CAWAGGTDQPQHF

d_gene: TRBD1
abundance: NA
j_gene: TRBJ2-7
v_gene: TRBV6-6
CDR3nt: TGTGCCAGCCGGGACAGGGGGGGACACGAGCAGTACTTC
CDR3aa: CASRDRGGHEQYF

d_gene: NA
abundance: many
j_gene: TRBJ1-5
v_gene: TRBV27
CDR3nt: TGTGCCAGCAGTCCGCTTTATAGCAATCAGCCCCAGCATTTT
CDR3aa: CASSPLYSNQPQHF

d_gene: TRBD1
abundance: NA
j_gene: TRBJ1-2
v_gene: TRBV20-1
CDR3nt: TGCAGTGCTAGAGATAATGGACAGGTGGGGAACTATGGCTACACCTTC
CDR3aa: CSARDNGQVGNYGYTF

d_gene: NA
abundance: few
j_gene: TRBJ1-2
v_gene: TRBV2
CDR3nt: TGTGCCAGCAGTGGACAGTACTATGGCTACACCTTC
CDR3aa: CASSGQYYGYTF

d_gene: NA
abundance: NA
j_gene: TRBJ1-1
v_gene: TRBV5-1
CDR3nt: TGCGCCAGCAGCTTGGAAGGGGGAAAAGCTTTCTTT
CDR3aa: CASSLEGGKAFF

d_gene: NA
abundance: NA
j_gene: TRBJ2-2
v_gene: TRBV9
CDR3nt: TGTGCCAGCAGCGTACCCAAAATCACCGGGGAGCTGTTTTTT
CDR3aa: CASSVPKITGELFF

d_gene: TRBD1
abundance: many
j_gene: TRBJ1-2
v_gene: TRBV3-1
CDR3nt: TGTGCCAGCAGCCTGGGGGACAGGGTTAGCGGCTACACCTTC
CDR3aa: CASSLGDRVSGYTF

d_gene: NA
abundance: few
j_gene: TRBJ1-1
v_gene: TRBV7-2
CDR3nt: TGTGCCAGCAGCGGTGACGTCATCTCGAACACTGAAGCTTTCTTT
CDR3aa: CASSGDVISNTEAFF

d_gene: TRBD1
abundance: many
j_gene: TRBJ1-2
v_gene: TRBV20-1
CDR3nt: TGCAGTGCTGGACAGGGGATGGACCCTTTCTCCTATGGCTACACCTTC
CDR3aa: CSAGQGMDPFSYGYTF

d_gene: NA
abundance: NA
j_gene: TRBJ2-3
v_gene: TRBV3-1
CDR3nt: TGTGCCAGCAGCTCCCAACCGAGAGTCACAGATACGCAGTATTTT
CDR3aa: CASSSQPRVTDTQYF

d_gene: NA
abundance: many
j_gene: TRBJ1-1
v_gene: TRBV20-1
CDR3nt: TGCAGTGCTAGAGTCCCAGGTATTAACACTGAAGCTTTCTTT
CDR3aa: CSARVPGINTEAFF

d_gene: NA
abundance: many
j_gene: TRBJ2-1
v_gene: TRBV10-3
CDR3nt: TGTGCCATCAGTGAACGAGTCGACAATGAGCAGTTCTTC
CDR3aa: CAISERVDNEQFF

d_gene: NA
abundance: many
j_gene: TRBJ2-7
v_gene: TRBV29-1
CDR3nt: TGCAGCGGGCGTGTTAGCGGAGGTACACCCTACGAGCAGTACTTC
CDR3aa: CSGRVSGGTPYEQYF

d_gene: NA
abundance: few
j_gene: TRBJ1-5
v_gene: TRBV2
CDR3nt: TGTGCCAGCAATTTCAGAGAAAATAGCAATCAGCCCCAGCATTTT
CDR3aa: CASNFRENSNQPQHF

d_gene: TRBD2
abundance: NA
j_gene: TRBJ2-7
v_gene: TRBV20-1
CDR3nt: TGCAGTGCTAGGGCCCCGCGGACTAGCGGGTACGAGCAGTACTTC
CDR3aa: CSARAPRTSGYEQYF

d_gene: NA
abundance: few
j_gene: TRBJ1-2
v_gene: TRBV12-3/TRBV12-4
CDR3nt: TGTGCCAGCAGTTACGGACCCACTGGCTACACCTTC
CDR3aa: CASSYGPTGYTF

d_gene: NA
abundance: many
j_gene: TRBJ2-3
v_gene: TRBV21-1
CDR3nt: TGTGCCAGCTGGGACACAGATACGCAGTATTTT
CDR3aa: CASWDTDTQYF

d_gene: NA
abundance: NA
j_gene: TRBJ2-3
v_gene: TRBV20-1
CDR3nt: TGCAGTGCTAGAGATGGGACGGAACCAGATACGCAGTATTTT
CDR3aa: CSARDGTEPDTQYF

d_gene: NA
abundance: NA
j_gene: TRBJ2-2
v_gene: TRBV29-1
CDR3nt: TGCAGCGCCGGGACTTCGAACACCGGGGAGCTGTTTTTT
CDR3aa: CSAGTSNTGELFF

d_gene: NA
abundance: many
j_gene: TRBJ2-3
v_gene: TRBV20-1
CDR3nt: TGCAGTGCTGGGGGGGGGCCCCCCACAGATACGCAGTATTTT
CDR3aa: CSAGGGPPTDTQYF

d_gene: NA
abundance: many
j_gene: TRBJ1-1
v_gene: TRBV5-1
CDR3nt: TGCGCCAGCAGCTTGGGCCCTACGAACACTGAAGCTTTCTTT
CDR3aa: CASSLGPTNTEAFF

d_gene: TRBD1
abundance: many
j_gene: TRBJ1-5
v_gene: TRBV12-5
CDR3nt: TGTGCTAGTGGTTTGACAGGGGGGCAGCCCCAGCATTTT
CDR3aa: CASGLTGGQPQHF

d_gene: TRBD1
abundance: NA
j_gene: TRBJ1-1
v_gene: TRBV12-3/TRBV12-4
CDR3nt: TGTGCCAGCACCGTTACAACAGGGGGCTTTACTGAAGCTTTCTTT
CDR3aa: CASTVTTGGFTEAFF

d_gene: NA
abundance: few
j_gene: TRBJ1-2
v_gene: TRBV4-2
CDR3nt: TGTGCCAGCAGCCAAGATCCCCAGTCCCTAGTCTATGGCTACACCTTC
CDR3aa: CASSQDPQSLVYGYTF

d_gene: NA
abundance: few
j_gene: TRBJ1-1
v_gene: TRBV5-1
CDR3nt: TGCGCCAGCAGCTTTGTTCCAGCACTGAACACTGAAGCTTTCTTT
CDR3aa: CASSFVPALNTEAFF

d_gene: TRBD1
abundance: few
j_gene: TRBJ2-5
v_gene: TRBV19
CDR3nt: TGTGCCACCTCCGGGACAGACAAAGAGACCCAGTACTTC
CDR3aa: CATSGTDKETQYF

d_gene: NA
abundance: NA
j_gene: TRBJ2-1
v_gene: TRBV7-3
CDR3nt: TGTGCCAGCAGCTTAACACGGGGGCTTGGGAACAATGAGCAGTTCTTC
CDR3aa: CASSLTRGLGNNEQFF

d_gene: NA
abundance: NA
j_gene: TRBJ1-3
v_gene: TRBV5-1
CDR3nt: TGCGCCAGCAGCGAAAGCCCGGGTCCTGGAAACACCATATATTTT
CDR3aa: CASSESPGPGNTIYF

d_gene: TRBD2
abundance: many
j_gene: TRBJ2-3
v_gene: TRBV5-1
CDR3nt: TGCGCCAGCAGCTTGATTAGCGGGGGCACAGATACGCAGTATTTT
CDR3aa: CASSLISGGTDTQYF

d_gene: NA
abundance: many
j_gene: TRBJ2-7
v_gene: TRBV14
CDR3nt: TGTGCCAGCAGCCAGGCGGGACTCCTACCGGGGCAGTACTTC
CDR3aa: CASSQAGLLPGQYF